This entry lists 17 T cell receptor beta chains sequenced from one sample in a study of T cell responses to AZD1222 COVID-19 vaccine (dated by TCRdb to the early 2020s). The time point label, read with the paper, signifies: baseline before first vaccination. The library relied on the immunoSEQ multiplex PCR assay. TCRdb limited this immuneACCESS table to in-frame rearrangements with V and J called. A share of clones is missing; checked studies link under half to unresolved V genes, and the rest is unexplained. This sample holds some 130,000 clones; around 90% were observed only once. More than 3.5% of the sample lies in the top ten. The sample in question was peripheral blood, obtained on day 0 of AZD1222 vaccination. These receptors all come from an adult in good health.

Here the CDR3 DNA reads TGCGCCAGCAGCTTGGAAGGGGAAATAGTGCAAGCTTTCTTT. Its protein is CASSLEGEIVQAFF. The rearrangement links TRBV5-1 to TRBJ1-1, with D possibly being TRBD1 (5 bases). The CDR3 is 14 residues long. Germline CDR1 and CDR2: SGHRS and YFSETQ. V was cut by 0 bases and J by 9 bases, with 15 bases left in between.

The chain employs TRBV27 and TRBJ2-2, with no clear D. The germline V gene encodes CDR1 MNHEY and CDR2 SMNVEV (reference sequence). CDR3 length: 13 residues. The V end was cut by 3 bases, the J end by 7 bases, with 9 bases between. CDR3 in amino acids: CASSFIGFGELFF. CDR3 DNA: TGTGCCAGCAGTTTTATCGGGTTCGGGGAGCTGTTTTTT.

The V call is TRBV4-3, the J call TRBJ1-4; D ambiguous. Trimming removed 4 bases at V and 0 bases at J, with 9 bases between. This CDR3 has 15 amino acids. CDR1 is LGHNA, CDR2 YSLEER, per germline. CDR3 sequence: CASSPYIATNEKLFF. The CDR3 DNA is TGCGCCAGCAGCCCGTACATTGCAACTAATGAAAAACTGTTTTTT.

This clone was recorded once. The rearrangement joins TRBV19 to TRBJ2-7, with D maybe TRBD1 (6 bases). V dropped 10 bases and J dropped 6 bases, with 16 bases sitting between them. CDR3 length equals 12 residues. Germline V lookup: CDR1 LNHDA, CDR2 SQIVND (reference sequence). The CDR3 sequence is CATPLRGTEQYF. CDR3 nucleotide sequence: TGTGCCACCCCTCTGAGGGGGACCGAGCAGTACTTC.

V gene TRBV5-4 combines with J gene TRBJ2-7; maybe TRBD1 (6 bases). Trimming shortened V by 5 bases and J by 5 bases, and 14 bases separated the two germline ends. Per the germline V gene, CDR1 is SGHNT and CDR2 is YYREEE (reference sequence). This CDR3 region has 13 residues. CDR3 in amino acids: CASRRQVSHEQYF. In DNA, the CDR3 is TGTGCCAGCAGACGACAGGTGTCCCACGAGCAGTACTTC.

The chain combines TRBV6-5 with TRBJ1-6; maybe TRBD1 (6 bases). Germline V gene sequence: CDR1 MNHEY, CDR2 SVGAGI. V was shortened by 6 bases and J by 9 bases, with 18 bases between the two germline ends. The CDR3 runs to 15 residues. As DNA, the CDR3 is TGTGCCAGCAGGGGACTTAGGGGGGTCGGTTCACCCCTCCACTTT. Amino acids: CASRGLRGVGSPLHF.

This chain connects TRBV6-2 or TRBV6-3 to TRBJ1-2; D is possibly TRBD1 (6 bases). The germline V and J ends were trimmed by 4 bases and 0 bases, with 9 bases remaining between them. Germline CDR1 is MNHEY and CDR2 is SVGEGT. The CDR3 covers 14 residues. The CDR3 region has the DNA TGTGCCAGCAGTTCCAGGGGCTCTAACTATGGCTACACCTTC. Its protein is CASSSRGSNYGYTF.

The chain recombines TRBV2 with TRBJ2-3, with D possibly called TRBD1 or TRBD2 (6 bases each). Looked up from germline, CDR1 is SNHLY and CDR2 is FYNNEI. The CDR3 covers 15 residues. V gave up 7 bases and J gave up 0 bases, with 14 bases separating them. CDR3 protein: CASKGTGASTDTQYF. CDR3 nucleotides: TGTGCCAGCAAAGGGACGGGGGCTAGCACAGATACGCAGTATTTT.

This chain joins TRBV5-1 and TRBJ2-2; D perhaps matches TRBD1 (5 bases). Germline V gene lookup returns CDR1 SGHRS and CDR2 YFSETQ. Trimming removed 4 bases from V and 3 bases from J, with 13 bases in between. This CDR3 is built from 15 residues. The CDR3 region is CASSDRDSYTGELFF. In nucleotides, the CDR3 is TGCGCCAGCAGCGACCGAGACAGTTACACCGGGGAGCTGTTTTTT. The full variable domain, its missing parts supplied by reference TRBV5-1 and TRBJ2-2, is KAGVTQTPRYLIKTRGQQVTLSCSPISGHRSVSWYQQTPGQGLQFLFEYFSETQRNKGNFPGRFSGRQFSNSRSEMNVSTLELGDSALYLCASSDRDSYTGELFFGEGSRLTVL.

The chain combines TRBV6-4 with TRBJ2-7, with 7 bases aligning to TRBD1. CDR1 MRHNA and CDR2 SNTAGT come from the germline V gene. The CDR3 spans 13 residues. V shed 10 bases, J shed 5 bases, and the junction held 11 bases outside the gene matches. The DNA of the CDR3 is TGTGCCACCCCCGGGACAGCCGGACACGAGCAGTACTTC. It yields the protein CATPGTAGHEQYF.

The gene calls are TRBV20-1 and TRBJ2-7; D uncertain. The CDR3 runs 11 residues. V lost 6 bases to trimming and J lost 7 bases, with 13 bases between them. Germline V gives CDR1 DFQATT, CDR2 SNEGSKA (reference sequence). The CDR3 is CSATAEAEQYF. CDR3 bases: TGCAGTGCCACGGCGGAAGCAGAGCAGTACTTC.

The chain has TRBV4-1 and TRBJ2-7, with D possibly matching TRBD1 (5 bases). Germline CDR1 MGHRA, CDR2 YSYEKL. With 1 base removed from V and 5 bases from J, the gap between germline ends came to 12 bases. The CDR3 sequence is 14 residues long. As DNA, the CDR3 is TGCGCCAGCAGCCAAGTGTCAGGGTATAACGAGCAGTACTTC. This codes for CASSQVSGYNEQYF.

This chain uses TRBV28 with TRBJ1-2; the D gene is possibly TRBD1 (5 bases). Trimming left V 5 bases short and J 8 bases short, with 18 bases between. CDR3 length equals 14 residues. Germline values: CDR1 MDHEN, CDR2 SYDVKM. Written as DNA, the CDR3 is TGTGCCAGCAGTACCCCGACAGAGTCGGGCGGCTACACCTTC. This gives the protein CASSTPTESGGYTF.

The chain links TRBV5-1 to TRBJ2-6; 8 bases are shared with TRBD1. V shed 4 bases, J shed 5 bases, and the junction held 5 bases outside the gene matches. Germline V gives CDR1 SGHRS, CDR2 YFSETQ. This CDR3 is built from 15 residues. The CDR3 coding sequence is TGCGCCAGCAGCGGAACAGGGGGTAGGGCCAACGTCCTGACTTTC. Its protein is CASSGTGGRANVLTF.

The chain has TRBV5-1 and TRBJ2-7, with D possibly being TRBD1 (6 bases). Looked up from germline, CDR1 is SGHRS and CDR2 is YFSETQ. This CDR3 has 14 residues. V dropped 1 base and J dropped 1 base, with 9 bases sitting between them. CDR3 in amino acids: CASSLKTGSYEQYF. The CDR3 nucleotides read TGCGCCAGCAGCTTGAAGACAGGATCCTACGAGCAGTACTTC.

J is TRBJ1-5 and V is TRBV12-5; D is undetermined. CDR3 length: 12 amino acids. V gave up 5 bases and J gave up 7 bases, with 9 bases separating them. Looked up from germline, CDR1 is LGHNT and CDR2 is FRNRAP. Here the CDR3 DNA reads TGTGCTAGTGGTAATCCAATGCAGCCCCAGCATTTT. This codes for CASGNPMQPQHF.

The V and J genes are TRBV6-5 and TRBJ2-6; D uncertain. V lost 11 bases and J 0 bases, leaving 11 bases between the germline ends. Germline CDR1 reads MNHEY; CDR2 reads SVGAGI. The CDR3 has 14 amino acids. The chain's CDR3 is CACTYGSGANVLTF. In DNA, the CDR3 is TGTGCCTGCACCTACGGCTCTGGGGCCAACGTCCTGACTTTC.